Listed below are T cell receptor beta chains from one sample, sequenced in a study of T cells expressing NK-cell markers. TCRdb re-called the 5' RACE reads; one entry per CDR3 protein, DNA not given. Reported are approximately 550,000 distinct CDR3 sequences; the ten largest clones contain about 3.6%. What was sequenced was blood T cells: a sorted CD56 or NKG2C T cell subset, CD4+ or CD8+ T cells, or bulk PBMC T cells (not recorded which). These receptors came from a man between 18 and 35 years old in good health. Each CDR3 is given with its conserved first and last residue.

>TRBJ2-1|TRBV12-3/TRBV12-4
CASSLSKSSYNEQFF
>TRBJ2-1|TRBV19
CASSSRGRDNEQFF
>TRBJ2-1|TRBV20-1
CSARAEVLGLAPLYNEQFF
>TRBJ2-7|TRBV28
CAHWTYPYEQYF
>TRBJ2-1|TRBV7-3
CASSPNLSSRGGEQFF
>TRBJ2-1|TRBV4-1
CASSQPLRARYNEQFF
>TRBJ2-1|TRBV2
CASSEALSAGQRNEQFF
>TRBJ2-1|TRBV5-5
CASSLGVAASYNEQFF
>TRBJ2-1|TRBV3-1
CASALSLRSEQFF
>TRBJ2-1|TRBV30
CAWSVHSGTEQFF
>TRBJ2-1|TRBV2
CASSPRGATGNEQFF
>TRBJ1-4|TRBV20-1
CSAPIRGAGEKLFF
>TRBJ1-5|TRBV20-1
CSAPTGGGNQPQHF
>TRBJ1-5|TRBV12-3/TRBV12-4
CASSPSTGVGEAQHF